Each of the 12 T cell receptor beta chains below was sequenced from the same sample in a study of shared clonotypes between healthy human individuals (TCRdb year 2020). The library was built by means of the immunoSEQ multiplex PCR assay. TCRdb mirrors the immuneACCESS table, restricted to in-frame sequences. Some clones are absent from its copies; in checked studies, under half trace to an unresolved V gene, and the reason for the others is unknown. The sample includes around 450,000 clones, with roughly 77% observed a single time. The ten largest clones add up to around 13% of the sample. Sequencing input: PBMCs. The receptor source for this set is a woman in her forties in good health. Some clones in this sample may be carry-over from other donors' samples.

The chain carries TRBV7-2 and TRBJ2-3; D call uncertain. The CDR3 consists of 15 residues. In germline, CDR1 is SGHTA, CDR2 FQGNSA. Trimming pared 1 base from V and 6 bases from J, leaving 14 bases between. CDR3 in DNA: TGTGCCAGCAGCTTAGTTTACGACCCACTGGATACGCAGTATTTT. Its protein product is CASSLVYDPLDTQYF.

The chain carries TRBV25-1 and TRBJ1-2; possible D gene TRBD1, 5 bases. Germline-derived CDR1 and CDR2 are MGHDK and SYGVNS. This CDR3 comprises 12 residues. V shed 7 bases and J shed 0 bases, with 6 bases lying between them. The CDR3 DNA is TGTGCCAGCACGGACACTAACTATGGCTACACCTTC. It codes for CASTDTNYGYTF.

CDR3 bases: TGTGCCAGCAGCGTACAGGGGAGCATAGATCAGCCCCAGCATTTT. It specifies CASSVQGSIDQPQHF. The chain recombines TRBV9 with TRBJ1-5; possible D gene TRBD1, 6 bases. In germline, CDR1 is SGDLS, CDR2 YYNGEE. The CDR3 totals 15 residues. The V end was cut by 1 base, the J end by 5 bases, with 13 bases between.

The gene calls are TRBV18 and TRBJ2-7; D might be TRBD1 (6 bases). Germline V lookup: CDR1 KGHSH, CDR2 LQKENI. Between the trimmed V and J ends, which lost 4 bases and 0 bases, there was a span of 10 bases. There are 14 residues in the CDR3. The CDR3 region has the DNA TGTGCCAGCTCACACCAGGGGAGCTCCTACGAGCAGTACTTC. Protein: CASSHQGSSYEQYF. The full variable domain, completed using reference TRBV18 and TRBJ2-7, is NAGVMQNPRHLVRRRGQEARLRCSPMKGHSHVYWYRQLPEEGLKFMVYLQKENIIDESGMPKERFSAEFPKEGPSILRIQQVVRGDSAAYFCASSHQGSSYEQYFGPGTRLTVT.

The genes are TRBV25-1 and TRBJ2-7; TRBD2 matches at 9 bases. Germline CDR1 MGHDK, CDR2 SYGVNS. V lost 1 base and J lost 5; bases outside the gene matches: 12. The CDR3 loop spans 17 amino acids. The CDR3 is CASSEWGSGRLGNEQYF. The CDR3 nucleotides read TGTGCCAGCAGTGAATGGGGTAGCGGGAGACTTGGAAACGAGCAGTACTTC.

The V and J genes are TRBV1 and TRBJ2-7; whether TRBD1, the table's D call, matches the DNA was not checked. TRBV1 is given as a pseudogene. The CDR3 contains 16 residues. CDR3 region: CTSSPEGPLDTYEQYF. CDR3 DNA: TGCACCAGCAGCCCAGAGGGGCCCTTAGATACCTACGAGCAGTACTTC.

This clone showed up many times. V is TRBV10-3 and J is TRBJ2-7, with 7 positions matching TRBD1. V gave up 7 bases and J gave up 0 bases; unmatched junction bases: 3. Germline V gives CDR1 ENHRY, CDR2 SYGVKD. The CDR3 runs to 13 residues. CDR3 DNA sequence: TGTGCCATCAAGGGGGCCCGCTCCTACGAGCAGTACTTC. Translating it yields CAIKGARSYEQYF.

Remarks on this clone: Additional DNA sequences in this sample encode the identical CDR3. The chain combines TRBV5-1 with TRBJ1-4, with 9 nucleotides matching TRBD1. Trimming took 4 bases from V and 7 from J; bases not matched to a gene: 5. Germline CDR1 reads SGHRS; CDR2 reads YFSETQ. This CDR3 has 14 amino acids. The CDR3 DNA sequence: TGCGCCAGCAGCCTAGGACAGGGGCGTGAAAAACTGTTTTTT. This sequence encodes CASSLGQGREKLFF.

The chain uses TRBV10-3 and TRBJ2-7; TRBD1 aligns across 11 bases. J gave up 3 bases and V 0 bases, and 7 bases lay outside the gene matches. The CDR3 is made up of 17 amino acids. Germline V lookup: CDR1 ENHRY, CDR2 SYGVKD. CDR3 in amino acids: CAISESGGQGANYEQYF. The DNA for the CDR3 is TGTGCCATCAGTGAGTCCGGAGGACAGGGGGCGAACTACGAGCAGTACTTC.

This chain uses TRBV5-6 with TRBJ2-3; 14 bases are shared with TRBD2. J lost 1 base, V lost 4 bases, and 2 bases had no gene match. The CDR3 extends over 16 amino acids. The germline CDR1 and CDR2 sequences are SGHDT and YYEEEE. Written as DNA, the CDR3 is TGTGCCAGCAGCCCGGGACTAGCGGGAGGCACAGATACGCAGTATTTT. Amino acids: CASSPGLAGGTDTQYF. The variable domain in full, with the rest retrieved from reference TRBV5-6 and TRBJ2-3, is DAGVTQSPTHLIKTRGQQVTLRCSPKSGHDTVSWYQQALGQGPQFIFQYYEEEERQRGNFPDRFSGHQFPNYSSELNVNALLLGDSALYLCASSPGLAGGTDTQYFGPGTRLTVL.

This CDR3 reads CASSLSGTSTDTQYF. The DNA of the CDR3 is TGTGCCAGCAGCCTTAGCGGGACCAGCACAGATACGCAGTATTTT. The J gene is TRBJ2-3, the V gene TRBV7-9; TRBD2 aligns across 8 bases. From germline, CDR1 is SEHNR and CDR2 FQNEAQ (reference sequence). This CDR3 contains 15 residues. Unmatched junction bases numbered 4, after V lost 5 bases and J lost 0 bases.

In its sample, this clone was seen a few times. V is TRBV20-1 and J is TRBJ2-7; unclear D gene. Trimming removed 4 bases from V and 6 bases from J, with 7 bases in between. Germline lookup yields CDR1 DFQATT and CDR2 SNEGSKA (reference sequence). The CDR3 has 10 residues. The CDR3 sequence: CSATLGEQYF. The DNA for the CDR3 is TGCAGTGCTACCCTTGGCGAGCAGTACTTC.